This TCR beta chain derives from a study of shared T cell receptors in the human thymus. From germline, CDR1 is MNHNY and CDR2 SVGAGI (reference sequence). J gave up 9 bases and V 8 bases, and 5 bases lay outside the gene matches. The CDR3 is 14 amino acids. This table comes from immunoSEQ multiplex PCR, and its TCRdb copy is limited to in-frame clones, with some not included. This sample carries 640,000 or so clones, over 75% of them seen once, and the ten largest clones take 0.0094%. Another study also made use of these data, one on human thymus T cells. This second study says: The thymus tissue came from resections taken during corrective heart surgery. Gene usage (both V and J) appeared biased in thymic and blood repertoires. Highly overlapping thymic repertoires in unrelated individuals were reported by related research.

This clonotype originated in a boy under two years old with a congenital heart defect. V and J are TRBV6-6 and TRBJ2-1; 15 nucleotides line up with TRBD2. Sequences were obtained from thymocytes. CDR3 sequence reads: CASGTSGRKGEQFF. The CDR3 nucleotides are TGTGCCAGCGGGACTAGCGGGAGGAAAGGTGAGCAGTTCTTC.